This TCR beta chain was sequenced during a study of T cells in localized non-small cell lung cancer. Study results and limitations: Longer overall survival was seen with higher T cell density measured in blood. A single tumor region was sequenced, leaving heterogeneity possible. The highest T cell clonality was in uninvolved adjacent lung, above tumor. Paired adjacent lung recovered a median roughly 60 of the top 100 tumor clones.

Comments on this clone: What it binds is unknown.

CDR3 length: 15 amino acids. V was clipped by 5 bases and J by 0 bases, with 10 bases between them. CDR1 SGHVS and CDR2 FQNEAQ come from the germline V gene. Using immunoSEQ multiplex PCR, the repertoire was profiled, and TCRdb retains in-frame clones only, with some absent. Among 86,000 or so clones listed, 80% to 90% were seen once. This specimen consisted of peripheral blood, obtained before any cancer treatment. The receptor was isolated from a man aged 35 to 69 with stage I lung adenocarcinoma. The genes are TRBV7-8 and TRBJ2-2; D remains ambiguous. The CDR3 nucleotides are TGTGCCAGCAGCCAGTGGAGATCGAACACCGGGGAGCTGTTTTTT. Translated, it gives CASSQWRSNTGELFF.